One and the same sample provided the 20 T cell receptor beta chains below, sequenced in a study of T-cell memory formation after mild COVID-19. TCRdb passed the 5' RACE reads through MiXCR, listing each CDR3 protein once. Of fewer than 450,000 distinct CDR3 sequences listed, roughly 21% were seen once; the top ten hold about 12%. The sample was PBMCs or a T cell subset sorted from them (not recorded which). All receptors derive from an adult woman who had mild COVID-19 (a few samples of this study predate the infection). Cell type and time point are not known.

The chain uses TRBV20-1 and TRBJ2-7; D ambiguous. V shed 3 bases and J shed 0 bases, with 12 bases lying between them. The CDR3 consists of 14 residues. CDR1 is DFQATT, CDR2 SNEGSKA, per germline (reference sequence). Here the CDR3 DNA reads TGCAGTGCTAGTCACGTGCCAATCTCCTACGAGCAGTACTTC. Its translation is CSASHVPISYEQYF.

The V gene is TRBV15, the J gene TRBJ2-5, with TRBD1 as a possible D gene (5 bases). From germline, CDR1 is LNHNV and CDR2 YYDKDF (reference sequence). V lost 0 bases and J lost 5, with 13 bases in between. CDR3 length equals 15 residues. CDR3 sequence reads: CATSRDRTPSETQYF. In DNA, the CDR3 is TGTGCCACCAGCAGAGACAGGACACCCTCGGAGACCCAGTACTTC.

This chain links TRBV20-1 with TRBJ2-1; no reliable D call. V lost 3 bases to trimming and J lost 5 bases, with 11 bases between them. The CDR3 is 13 residues long. Germline assignment: CDR1 DFQATT and CDR2 SNEGSKA (reference sequence). In DNA, the CDR3 is TGCAGTGCTAGGGTTCCCGCTGACAATGAGCAGTTCTTC. Its protein product is CSARVPADNEQFF.

The chain has TRBV5-6 and TRBJ2-1, with TRBD2 as a possible D gene (5 bases). Per germline, CDR1 SGHDT and CDR2 YYEEEE. V lost 2 bases to trimming and J lost 2 bases, with 14 bases between them. The CDR3 consists of 16 residues. CDR3 bases: TGTGCCAGCAGCTTTCTTACTAGGATCGCCTACAATGAGCAGTTCTTC. Translated: CASSFLTRIAYNEQFF.

The gene calls are TRBV3-1 and TRBJ2-7; perhaps TRBD1 as D (6 bases). V was shortened by 4 bases and J by 2 bases, with 15 bases between the two germline ends. Per the germline V gene, CDR1 is LGHDT and CDR2 is YNNKEL (reference sequence). CDR3 length: 15 residues. The CDR3 nucleotides read TGTGCCAGCAGCCTTCAGGGGACATCCGCCTACGAGCAGTACTTC. Amino acids: CASSLQGTSAYEQYF.

The chain links TRBV3-1 to TRBJ1-1, with TRBD1 matching over 7 bases. CDR3 length equals 16 residues. CDR1 and CDR2 (germline): LGHDT, YNNKEL (reference sequence). Trimming removed 1 base from V and 5 bases from J; junction bases left unmatched: 10. Here the CDR3 DNA reads TGTGCCAGCAGCCAAGGGGCGACAGGGTCGGGAACTGAAGCTTTCTTT. Translating gives CASSQGATGSGTEAFF.

In regard to this clonotype: Compared with germline, one end of the junction differs, possibly owing to a read error. This chain links TRBV5-6 with TRBJ1-2, with a tentative D call TRBD1 (5 bases). The CDR3 sequence is 17 residues long. Germline CDR1 reads SGHDT; CDR2 reads YYEEEE. The CDR3 coding sequence is TGTGCCAGCAGCGCGTTTGTAGGGGCGATGACTAAGTATGGCTACACCTTC. Translated, it gives CASSAFVGAMTKYGYTF. The full variable domain, completed using reference TRBV5-6 and TRBJ1-2, is DAGVTQSPTHLIKTRGQQVTLRCSPKSGHDTVSWYQQALGQGPQFIFQYYEEEERQRGNFPDRFSGHQFPNYSSELNVNALLLGDSALYLCASSAFVGAMTKYGYTFGSGTRLTVV.

The table lists this clonotype with a count of one. This chain links TRBV5-1 with TRBJ2-5; D is possibly TRBD2 (6 bases). CDR3 size: 14 residues. Between the trimmed V and J ends, which lost 4 bases and 1 base, there was a span of 11 bases. Per the germline V gene, CDR1 is SGHRS and CDR2 is YFSETQ. The CDR3 DNA reads TGCGCCAGCAGCGGGGGACTTTCCCAAGAGACCCAGTACTTC. Protein product: CASSGGLSQETQYF. Supplemented by reference TRBV5-1 and TRBJ2-5, the full variable domain reads KAGVTQTPRYLIKTRGQQVTLSCSPISGHRSVSWYQQTPGQGLQFLFEYFSETQRNKGNFPGRFSGRQFSNSRSEMNVSTLELGDSALYLCASSGGLSQETQYFGPGTRLLVL.

This clonotype was counted a few times. V gene TRBV28 combines with J gene TRBJ1-4, with D unclear. Germline CDR1 reads MDHEN; CDR2 reads SYDVKM. Trimming shortened V by 8 bases and J by 15 bases, and 16 bases separated the two germline ends. The CDR3 runs to 11 residues. The DNA of the CDR3 is TGTGCCAGCGGGAGGCGTCCGAGTTTGTTTTTT. It yields the protein CASGRRPSLFF.

This clonotype has only a few counts. CDR3 residues: CASSLDMGSYEQYF. The CDR3 nucleotides read TGTGCCAGCAGCCTAGACATGGGCTCCTACGAGCAGTACTTC. This chain links TRBV12-3 or TRBV12-4 with TRBJ2-7; D gene ambiguous. V lost 6 bases, J lost 0 bases, and 12 bases lay in between. The CDR3 extends over 14 amino acids.

This clonotype occurred a few times. The chain joins TRBV7-9 to TRBJ2-5; tentatively, D is TRBD2 (6 bases). Germline values: CDR1 SEHNR, CDR2 FQNEAQ (reference sequence). The CDR3 loop spans 12 amino acids. Trimming took 5 bases from V and 5 from J, leaving 9 bases between them. The CDR3 bases are TGTGCCAGCAGCGCGGAGGGTGAGACCCAGTACTTC. The encoded protein is CASSAEGETQYF.

This chain connects TRBV29-1 to TRBJ1-1; D is unclear. Trimming removed 5 bases from V and 0 bases from J, with 16 bases in between. The CDR3 is made up of 15 amino acids. The germline V gene has CDR1 SQVTM and CDR2 ANQGSEA. The CDR3 nucleotides read TGCAGCGTTCTCTCTCCAGGCAATCTGAACACTGAAGCTTTCTTT. Amino acid sequence: CSVLSPGNLNTEAFF.

This rearrangement joins TRBV7-9 to TRBJ1-2; no definite D call. Trimming took 1 base from V and 3 from J, leaving 12 bases between them. This CDR3 has 15 residues. Germline V CDR1 and CDR2: SEHNR, FQNEAQ (reference sequence). CDR3 loop: CASSLGQILHYGYTF. The CDR3 DNA reads as TGTGCCAGCAGCTTAGGTCAGATCCTCCACTATGGCTACACCTTC.

This clonotype came up many times. The rearrangement links TRBV27 to TRBJ2-2; TRBD2 might be the D (7 bases). The CDR3 spans 14 residues. V lost 4 bases and J lost 6, with 12 bases in between. Per the germline V gene, CDR1 is MNHEY and CDR2 is SMNVEV (reference sequence). CDR3 bases: TGTGCCAGCAGTTACGGGGGGCCTTCCGGGGAGCTGTTTTTT. The encoded protein is CASSYGGPSGELFF.

The chain recombines TRBV7-9 with TRBJ2-5; 9 bases line up with TRBD1. V was pared by 4 bases and J by 3 bases, with 6 bases of the junction left unmatched. This CDR3 is 15 amino acids long. Germline V gene data show CDR1 as SEHNR and CDR2 as FQNEAQ (reference sequence). CDR3 nucleotide sequence: TGTGCCAGCAGCTACTCCGGGACAGGGAAAGAGACCCAGTACTTC. This gives the protein CASSYSGTGKETQYF.

The chain is built from TRBV5-1 and TRBJ1-4, with a tentative D call TRBD1 (6 bases). CDR1 SGHRS and CDR2 YFSETQ come from the germline V gene. The germline V and J ends were trimmed by 4 bases and 4 bases, with 11 bases remaining between them. The CDR3 covers 14 residues. CDR3 nucleotide sequence: TGCGCCAGCAGCGCTGGACAGTATAATGAAAAACTGTTTTTT. The encoded protein is CASSAGQYNEKLFF.

The genes are TRBV27 and TRBJ2-2, with a possible D match to TRBD2 (6 bases). The germline V gene has CDR1 MNHEY and CDR2 SMNVEV (reference sequence). V gave up 4 bases and J gave up 4 bases, with 13 bases separating them. The CDR3 has 15 residues. CDR3 region: CASSSTRSSTGELFF. The DNA for the CDR3 is TGTGCCAGCAGTTCGACTAGATCGAGCACCGGGGAGCTGTTTTTT.

Only a few counts were recorded for this clonotype. The rearrangement links TRBV20-1 to TRBJ2-1; 10 nucleotides match TRBD2. V lost 3 bases and J lost 5; bases outside the gene matches: 10. The CDR3 sequence is 16 residues long. Germline V gene lookup returns CDR1 DFQATT and CDR2 SNEGSKA (reference sequence). The CDR3 nucleotides read TGCAGTGCTAGGGACTATCTAGCGGGAGCAGACAATGAGCAGTTCTTC. This codes for CSARDYLAGADNEQFF.

This chain joins TRBV11-2 and TRBJ2-7, with 7 positions matching TRBD2. The trim removed 4 bases at V and 2 bases at J, leaving 11 bases unmatched. Per germline, CDR1 SGHAT and CDR2 FQNNGV. This CDR3 spans 16 amino acids. The CDR3 loop is CASSSPPGAGTYEQYF. CDR3 in DNA: TGTGCCAGCAGCTCCCCCCCCGGAGCGGGGACCTACGAGCAGTACTTC.

This clonotype has just a few counts. V usage is TRBV13 and J usage is TRBJ1-5, with D unclear. In germline, CDR1 is PRHDT, CDR2 FYEKMQ (reference sequence). The CDR3 extends over 14 amino acids. The V gene lost 3 bases and the J gene lost 0 bases, with 6 bases spanning the gap. As DNA, the CDR3 is TGTGCCAGCAGCTTTGCCAATAGCAATCAGCCCCAGCATTTT. It is translated as CASSFANSNQPQHF.